The following is a T cell receptor (beta chain) sequence with its context. Its target antigen remains unknown. The germline gene is not matched at one end of the junction; a read error may be the cause. The germline V gene encodes CDR1 SGHTA and CDR2 FQGNSA. From its cysteine to its phenylalanine, the CDR3 spans 13 amino acids. Solely the CDR3 DNA is kept, with 39 bases framed from the first base. The data were taken from a study of T cell repertoires in cytomegalovirus infection (dated by TCRdb to 2018 to 2020). As for the study more broadly: Donor HLA type was relevant to the analysis, because carriage of CMV infection together with the matching HLA type was indicated by public TCR beta signatures.

These reads were obtained on an Illumina HiSeq 1500. The public sequencing data were trimmed at Q25 with fastp and processed into clonotypes with MiXCR by TCRdb, which kept only in-frame beta chains. Under each unique CDR3 protein, matching rows form one entry showing the most common genes and DNA. This sample comprises more than 650,000 distinct CDR3 sequences, 35% to 40% of them detected only once. About 2.8% of the sample belongs to the ten largest clones. Overall study outcomes, separate from this receptor: The ex vivo response was dominated by HLA-C-restricted CMV-specific TCR beta clonotypes, which also provided the single most frequent clonotype in two of eight donors. Cumulative frequency of public TCR beta family members discriminated carriers of CMV infection plus the relevant HLA type in this cohort and an independent approximately 350-donor cohort.

The sequence is built from TRBV7-2 and TRBJ2-7, with 9 middle bases fitting TRBD2. The material sequenced was PBMCs. The sequence derives from a human donor in good health (CMV status not recorded). Some clones in this sample may be carry-over from other donors' samples. The DNA is as follows: TGTTCCAGCCAAGGCGGGGGGGCCTTTGAGACTTACTTC. Its protein product is CSSQGGGAFETYF.